The sequence of this T cell receptor beta chain was determined in a study of blood T cell repertoires in COVID-19. Study information: T cells, B-cell-depleted T cells, or PBMCs supplied cDNA or gDNA.

CDR1 and CDR2 from the germline V gene are MNHEY and SVGEGT. V lost 0 bases and J lost 7, with 9 bases in between. The CDR3 runs 13 residues. Assay: immunoSEQ multiplex PCR; the TCRdb copy retains only in-frame clones and omits some. Altogether 140,000 or so clones are present, roughly nine tenths being singletons, with the ten largest covering approximately 2.8%. This receptor was obtained from a woman aged 55-69 years with active COVID-19. Sequences were obtained from peripheral blood. This rearrangement joins TRBV6-2 or TRBV6-3 to TRBJ1-2, with D perhaps matching TRBD1 (5 bases). The CDR3 loop is CASSYSSGAGYTF. In DNA form, the CDR3 reads TGTGCCAGCAGTTACTCAAGCGGGGCTGGCTACACCTTC.